One and the same sample provided the 22 T cell receptor beta chains below, sequenced in a study of shared clonotypes between healthy human individuals. Naive CD8 cells comprised CD45RO-negative, CCR7-positively selected cells, excluding terminally differentiated effector memory CD45RA+ cells. Only in-frame clones appear in the TCRdb table, and some are missing; sequencing was by immunoSEQ multiplex PCR. The sample has roughly 2,000,000 clones, about 95% seen once. Sequencing was performed on naive CD8+ T cells sorted from blood. The receptors originated from a man aged 18 to 35 in good health.

The genes are TRBV27 and TRBJ2-7; 8 bases fit TRBD1. Per germline, CDR1 MNHEY and CDR2 SMNVEV (reference sequence). J gave up 2 bases and V 8 bases, and 5 bases lay outside the gene matches. This CDR3 has 13 amino acids. The CDR3 here is CASQGTGAYEQYF. CDR3 nucleotide sequence: TGTGCCAGCCAGGGGACAGGAGCCTACGAGCAGTACTTC.

The chain couples TRBV5-1 to TRBJ1-5; D unclear. The V and J ends lost 4 bases and 1 base respectively, with 12 bases between them. CDR3 length equals 15 residues. Germline CDR1 SGHRS, CDR2 YFSETQ. The CDR3 protein is CASSHALGSNQPQHF. In DNA form, the CDR3 reads TGCGCCAGCAGCCACGCCTTGGGGAGCAATCAGCCCCAGCATTTT.

The CDR3 sequence: CASSLPGLALDEQFF. CDR3 in DNA: TGTGCCAGCAGCTTGCCGGGACTCGCCCTGGATGAGCAGTTCTTC. The chain uses TRBV7-9 and TRBJ2-1; the D gene is possibly TRBD2 (6 bases). Trimming stripped 3 bases from V and 8 bases from J, with 17 bases between. The CDR3 covers 15 residues. The germline gives CDR1 SEHNR, CDR2 FQNEAQ (reference sequence).

This clone was counted a single time. This rearrangement joins TRBV2 to TRBJ2-7; D gene unclear. Trimming cost V 8 bases and J 1 base, with 12 bases left between them. The CDR3 spans 13 residues. Germline V gives CDR1 SNHLY, CDR2 FYNNEI. The CDR3 spells CASWGYLSYEQYF. CDR3 bases: TGTGCCAGCTGGGGTTACCTTTCCTACGAGCAGTACTTC. Combining the CDR3 with reference TRBV2 and TRBJ2-7 gives the whole variable domain EPEVTQTPSHQVTQMGQEVILRCVPISNHLYFYWYRQILGQKVEFLVSFYNNEISEKSEIFDDQFSVERPDGSNFTLKIRSTKLEDSAMYFCASWGYLSYEQYFGPGTRLTVT.

The chain is built from TRBV23-1 and TRBJ2-7, with D unresolved. TRBV23-1 is classed as an ORF, of uncertain function. Trimming shortened V by 1 base and J by 2 bases, and 12 bases separated the two germline ends. The CDR3 extends over 15 amino acids. This chain's CDR3 is CASSQWSQKTYEQYF. CDR3 in DNA: TGCGCCAGCAGTCAATGGTCTCAGAAGACCTACGAGCAGTACTTC.

The V gene is TRBV13, the J gene TRBJ1-4; D gene unclear. Trimming took 4 bases from V and 0 from J, leaving 9 bases between them. The germline CDR1 and CDR2 sequences are PRHDT and FYEKMQ (reference sequence). The CDR3 contains 15 residues. DNA for the CDR3: TGTGCCAGCAGCTCCCGCGTTGCAACTAATGAAAAACTGTTTTTT. This encodes CASSSRVATNEKLFF.

V gene TRBV5-6 combines with J gene TRBJ2-2, with TRBD2 identical over 9 bases. This CDR3 contains 16 residues. Germline CDR1 SGHDT, CDR2 YYEEEE. The V segment lost 2 bases and the J segment 1 base; nucleotides outside the gene matches: 3. CDR3: CASSFRLAVNTGELFF. CDR3 in DNA: TGTGCCAGCAGCTTCCGACTAGCGGTGAACACCGGGGAGCTGTTTTTT.

The genes are TRBV7-6 and TRBJ2-2, with TRBD1 matching 10 bases. This CDR3 region has 17 residues. The trim removed 4 bases at V and 4 bases at J, leaving 9 bases unmatched. CDR1 is SGHVS and CDR2 is FNYEAQ in the germline V gene. The DNA of the CDR3 is TGTGCCAGCAGCTCAACCCGGACAGGGGGGAGCACCGGGGAGCTGTTTTTT. It encodes CASSSTRTGGSTGELFF.

The chain employs TRBV9 and TRBJ2-7; 7 positions agree with TRBD2. J gave up 9 bases and V 0 bases, and 15 bases lay outside the gene matches. The CDR3 has 16 residues. Germline V gene lookup returns CDR1 SGDLS and CDR2 YYNGEE. The CDR3 protein is CASSVDGGTSLFGQYF. The CDR3 coding sequence is TGTGCCAGCAGCGTAGACGGGGGGACTTCTCTATTCGGGCAGTACTTC.

The chain uses TRBV27 and TRBJ2-7; a possible D gene is TRBD1 (5 bases). V gave up 7 bases and J gave up 4 bases, with 14 bases separating them. The CDR3 spans 13 residues. Germline CDR1 and CDR2: MNHEY and SMNVEV (reference sequence). CDR3 sequence (DNA): TGTGCCAGCAAAGGGGCTAGTGGGTACGAGCAGTACTTC. Its translation is CASKGASGYEQYF.

The J gene is TRBJ2-7, the V gene TRBV27; D gene unclear. There are 13 residues in the CDR3. The germline V gene encodes CDR1 MNHEY and CDR2 SMNVEV (reference sequence). The V end lost 3 bases, the J end lost 3 bases, and 9 bases lay between the germline ends. Written as DNA, the CDR3 is TGTGCCAGCAGTTTTGCGGAGAACTACGAGCAGTACTTC. It encodes CASSFAENYEQYF.

The chain has TRBV25-1 and TRBJ2-7; D gene ambiguous. Per the germline V gene, CDR1 is MGHDK and CDR2 is SYGVNS. This CDR3 is built from 11 residues. Between the trimmed V and J ends, which lost 3 bases and 4 bases, there was a span of 4 bases. The CDR3 is CASSDGYEQYF. CDR3 DNA: TGTGCCAGCAGTGACGGGTACGAGCAGTACTTC.

In nucleotides, the CDR3 is TGTGCCAGTGCCTTTGATTTAACCCGACGGTCAGAAAAACTGTTTTTT. Translation gives CASAFDLTRRSEKLFF. The J gene is TRBJ1-4, the V gene TRBV19; no reliable D call. Trimming removed 8 bases from V and 8 bases from J, with 24 bases in between. Per germline, CDR1 LNHDA and CDR2 SQIVND (reference sequence). CDR3 length: 16 residues.

This clone was seen a few times. Other DNA sequences of this sample code for an identical CDR3. In DNA, the CDR3 is TGTGCCAGCAGTTTTACAGGGGGCTCCTACGAGCAGTACTTC. Amino acids: CASSFTGGSYEQYF. The gene calls are TRBV28 and TRBJ2-7; TRBD1 matches at 8 bases. The CDR3 loop spans 14 amino acids. CDR1 and CDR2 (germline): MDHEN, SYDVKM. The V gene end was trimmed by 3 bases and the J gene end by 0 bases; junction bases not matched to a gene: 1. The full variable domain, rest sourced from reference TRBV28 and TRBJ2-7, is DVKVTQSSRYLVKRTGEKVFLECVQDMDHENMFWYRQDPGLGLRLIYFSYDVKMKEKGDIPEGYSVSREKKERFSLILESASTNQTSMYLCASSFTGGSYEQYFGPGTRLTVT.

V is TRBV5-6 and J is TRBJ2-2; tentative D call: TRBD1 (6 bases). This CDR3 region has 15 residues. The germline CDR1 and CDR2 sequences are SGHDT and YYEEEE. Trimming left V 3 bases short and J 4 bases short, with 13 bases between. The CDR3 DNA sequence: TGTGCCAGCAGCTCTGGGACAAGGATCACCGGGGAGCTGTTTTTT. Translated: CASSSGTRITGELFF.

The rearrangement uses TRBV7-9 and TRBJ2-1; TRBD1 matches 9 bases. Germline CDR1 SEHNR, CDR2 FQNEAQ (reference sequence). The CDR3 spans 17 residues. V gave up 2 bases and J gave up 9 bases; unmatched junction bases: 14. The CDR3 nucleotides are TGTGCCAGCAGCTTATTTGGGACAGGGAAATGGTCAAGTGAGCAGTTCTTC. It translates to CASSLFGTGKWSSEQFF.

The CDR3 loop reads CATSSSGEGAGNTIYF. In nucleotides, the CDR3 is TGTGCCACCAGCTCCTCCGGCGAGGGGGCGGGAAACACCATATATTTT. The rearrangement links TRBV15 to TRBJ1-3, with 7 bases matching TRBD1. The V gene end was trimmed by 5 bases and the J gene end by 4 bases; junction bases not matched to a gene: 11. The germline V gene encodes CDR1 LNHNV and CDR2 YYDKDF (reference sequence). This CDR3 region has 16 residues.

The J gene is TRBJ1-6, the V gene TRBV7-8; 8 nucleotides match TRBD1. The germline gives CDR1 SGHVS, CDR2 FQNEAQ. V trimming: 4 bases; J trimming: 4 bases; junction bases outside the gene matches: 12. This CDR3 is 18 amino acids long. The CDR3 protein is CASSSGGGSAGYNSPLHF. The CDR3 coding sequence is TGTGCCAGCAGCTCAGGGGGCGGTTCGGCAGGGTATAATTCACCCCTCCACTTT.

The rearrangement links TRBV9 to TRBJ2-7; TRBD2 aligns across 9 bases. Germline CDR1 reads SGDLS; CDR2 reads YYNGEE. This CDR3 has 14 residues. V was pared by 2 bases and J by 5 bases, with 5 bases of the junction left unmatched. The CDR3 spells CASSVASGNNEQYF. CDR3 nucleotide sequence: TGTGCCAGCAGCGTGGCTAGCGGGAACAACGAGCAGTACTTC.

The chain recombines TRBV5-6 with TRBJ2-1; possibly TRBD1 or TRBD2 for D (7 bases each). Between the trimmed V and J ends, which lost 4 bases and 4 bases, there was a span of 18 bases. This CDR3 has 16 residues. Germline assignment: CDR1 SGHDT and CDR2 YYEEEE. The DNA for the CDR3 is TGTGCCAGCAGCGCCTGGGGAGGGGGCCCTTACAATGAGCAGTTCTTC. Its protein is CASSAWGGGPYNEQFF.

This clone came up once. The chain is built from TRBV5-6 and TRBJ2-7; D perhaps matches TRBD2 (7 bases). CDR1 is SGHDT, CDR2 YYEEEE, per germline. The CDR3 consists of 14 residues. The V end lost 4 bases, the J end lost 1 base, and 12 bases lay between the germline ends. The CDR3 bases are TGTGCCAGCAGCGGGGGGGCCAGATCCTACGAGCAGTACTTC. It translates to CASSGGARSYEQYF.

This clone showed up just once. V and J are TRBV27 and TRBJ2-1; a possible D gene is TRBD1 (5 bases). CDR3 size: 17 residues. Trimming cost V 4 bases and J 7 bases, with 23 bases left between them. Per germline, CDR1 MNHEY and CDR2 SMNVEV (reference sequence). CDR3 sequence: CASSSLLSQGAANEQFF. As DNA, the CDR3 is TGTGCCAGCAGTTCCCTACTTAGTCAGGGTGCGGCAAATGAGCAGTTCTTC.